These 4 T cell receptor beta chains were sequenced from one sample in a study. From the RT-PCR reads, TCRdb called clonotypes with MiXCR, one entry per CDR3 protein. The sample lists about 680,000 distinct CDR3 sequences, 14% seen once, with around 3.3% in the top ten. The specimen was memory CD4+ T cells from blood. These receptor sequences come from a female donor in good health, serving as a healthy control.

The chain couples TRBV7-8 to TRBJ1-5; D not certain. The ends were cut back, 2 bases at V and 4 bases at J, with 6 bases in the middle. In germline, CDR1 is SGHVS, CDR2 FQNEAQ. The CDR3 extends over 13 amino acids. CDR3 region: CASSLTPNQPQHF. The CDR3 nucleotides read TGTGCCAGCAGCTTAACGCCGAATCAGCCCCAGCATTTT.

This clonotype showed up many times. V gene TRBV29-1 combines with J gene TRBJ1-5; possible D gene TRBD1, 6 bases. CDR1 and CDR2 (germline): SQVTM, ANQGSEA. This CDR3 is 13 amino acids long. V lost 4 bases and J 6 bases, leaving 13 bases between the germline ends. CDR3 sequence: CSVAGGGGQPQHF. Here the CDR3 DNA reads TGCAGCGTTGCGGGGGGCGGGGGTCAGCCCCAGCATTTT.

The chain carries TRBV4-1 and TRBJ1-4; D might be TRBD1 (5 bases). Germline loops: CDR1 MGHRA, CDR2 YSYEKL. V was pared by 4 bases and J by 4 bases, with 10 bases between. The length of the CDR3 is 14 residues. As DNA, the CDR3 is TGCGCCAGCAGCCTAAGGGACCTTAATGAAAAACTGTTTTTT. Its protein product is CASSLRDLNEKLFF.

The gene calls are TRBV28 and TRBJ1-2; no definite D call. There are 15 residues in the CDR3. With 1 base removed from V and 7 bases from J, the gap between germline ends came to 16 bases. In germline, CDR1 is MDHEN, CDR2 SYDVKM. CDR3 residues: CASSLFTLGGGGYTF. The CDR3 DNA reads TGTGCCAGCAGTTTATTCACCCTTGGTGGAGGTGGCTACACCTTC.